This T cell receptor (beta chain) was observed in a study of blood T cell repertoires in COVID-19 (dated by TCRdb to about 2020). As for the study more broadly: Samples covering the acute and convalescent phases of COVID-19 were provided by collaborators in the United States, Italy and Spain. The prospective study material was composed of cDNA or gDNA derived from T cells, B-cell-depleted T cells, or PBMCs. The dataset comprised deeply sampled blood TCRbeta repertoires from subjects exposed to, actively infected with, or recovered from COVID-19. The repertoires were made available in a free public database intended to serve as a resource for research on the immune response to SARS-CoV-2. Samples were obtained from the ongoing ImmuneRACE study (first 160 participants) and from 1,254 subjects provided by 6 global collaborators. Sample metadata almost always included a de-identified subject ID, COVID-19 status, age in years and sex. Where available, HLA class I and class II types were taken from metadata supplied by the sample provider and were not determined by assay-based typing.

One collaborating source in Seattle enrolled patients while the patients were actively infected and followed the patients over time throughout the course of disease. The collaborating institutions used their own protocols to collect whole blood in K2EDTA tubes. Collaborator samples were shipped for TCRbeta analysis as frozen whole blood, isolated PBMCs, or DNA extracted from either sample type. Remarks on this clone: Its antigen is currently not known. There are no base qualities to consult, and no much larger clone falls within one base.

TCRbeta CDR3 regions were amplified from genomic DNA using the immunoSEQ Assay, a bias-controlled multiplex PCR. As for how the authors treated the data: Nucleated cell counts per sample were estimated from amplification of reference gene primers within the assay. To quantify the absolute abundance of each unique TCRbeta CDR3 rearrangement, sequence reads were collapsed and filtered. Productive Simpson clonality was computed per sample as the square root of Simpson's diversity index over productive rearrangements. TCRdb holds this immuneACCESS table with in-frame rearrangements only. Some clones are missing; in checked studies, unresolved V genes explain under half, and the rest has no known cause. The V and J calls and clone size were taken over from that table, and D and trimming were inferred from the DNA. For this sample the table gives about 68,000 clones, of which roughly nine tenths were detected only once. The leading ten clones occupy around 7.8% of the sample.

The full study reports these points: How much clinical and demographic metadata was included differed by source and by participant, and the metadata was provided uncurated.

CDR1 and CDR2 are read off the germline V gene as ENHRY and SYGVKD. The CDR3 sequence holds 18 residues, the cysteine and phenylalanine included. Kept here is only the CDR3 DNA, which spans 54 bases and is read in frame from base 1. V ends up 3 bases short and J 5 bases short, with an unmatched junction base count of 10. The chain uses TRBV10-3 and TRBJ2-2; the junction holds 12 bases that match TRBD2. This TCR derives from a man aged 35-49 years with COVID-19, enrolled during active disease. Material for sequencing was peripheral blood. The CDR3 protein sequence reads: CAISERLAGDISTGELFF. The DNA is TGTGCCATCAGTGAACGACTAGCGGGGGATATTAGTACCGGGGAGCTGTTTTTT.